The T cell receptor (beta chain) under discussion was sequenced for a study of T cell responses to AZD1222 COVID-19 vaccine. The CDR3 totals 15 residues. The V end lost 4 bases, the J end lost 2 bases, and 9 bases lay between the germline ends. Germline CDR1 is SGHNT and CDR2 is YENEEA. Study results and caveats: Only six or seven AZD1222 recipients tested seropositive at baseline.

This clone appeared a few times. Its antigen is unknown. Sequencing was performed with immunoSEQ multiplex PCR; in TCRdb, only in-frame clones are kept and a portion is missing. This table has 200,000 to 250,000 clones, about 94% appearing once. The chain has TRBV11-3 and TRBJ2-6; a weak D match, TRBD2 (6 bases). The sample here was peripheral blood, taken 28 days after the second dose of the MenACWY control vaccine. The sequence was collected from an adult who received the MenACWY meningococcal vaccine as a control. DNA for the CDR3: TGTGCCAGCAGCTCAGGAGGGGCTGGGGCCAACGTCCTGACTTTC. The encoded protein is CASSSGGAGANVLTF.